This T cell receptor beta chain originates from a study of CD8 T cells in ankylosing spondylitis (dated by TCRdb to about 2017). Background on the whole study: The study set out to find disease-linked TCR variants by profiling T cell receptor beta repertoires in ankylosing spondylitis patients and healthy donors. Peripheral blood was sampled, and synovial fluid was also collected from ankylosing spondylitis patients. The full study cohort comprised about 25 ankylosing spondylitis patients and some 100 healthy donors.

This clonotype has more than one count but fewer than ten. What this receptor recognizes is not known. No base quality information exists; no much larger clone differs at one position. The paper as a whole reports these results and caveats: The disease-linked clones were reported to be significantly enriched in matched synovial fluid samples from ankylosing spondylitis patients. Some motif variants had previously been reported in the synovial fluid and blood of reactive arthritis patients, which suggests shared mechanisms of disease initiation. The disease-linked clones showed a CD8+ phenotype and occurred at relatively low frequencies in peripheral blood. Blood from ankylosing spondylitis patients appeared to be characterized by a TCR beta motif made up of eight highly homologous amino acid variants.

Instrument used: Illumina HiSeq 2500. Quantitative 5'-RACE with molecular barcodes was the method used to prepare the TCR beta libraries. For the original study's pipeline: To identify disease-linked TCR variants, a new computational method was used, one built on a probabilistic model of VDJ rearrangement. Starting from the raw public reads, TCRdb applied fastp trimming at Q25, assembled clones with MiXCR and retained in-frame beta chains. Entries that share a CDR3 protein sequence are merged under the most common genes and DNA. The V and J calls were determined by TCRdb, not by the authors. This sample holds 700,000 to 850,000 distinct CDR3 sequences; roughly 12% were observed only once. Roughly 0.51% of the sample is held by the ten biggest clonotypes. The TCR sequence derives from a male donor with ankylosing spondylitis. Sequenced input: blood, either unsorted or a sorted T cell fraction (not recorded which).

The DNA reads as follows: TGTGCCAGCAGCCTGAGGGCTACGAACACCGGGGAGCTGTTTTTT. Its translation is CASSLRATNTGELFF. Recombination joined TRBV5-6 with TRBJ2-2, with a tentative D gene TRBD2 over 5 matching bases. V gives up 4 bases and J gives up 0 bases, and the segment between their germline ends measures 10 bases. CDR1 SGHDT and CDR2 YYEEEE were looked up in the germline V gene. From its cysteine to its phenylalanine, the CDR3 spans 15 amino acids. The only DNA kept is the CDR3, 45 bases in frame from the first base.